This is a list of T cell receptor beta chains from one sample in a study of cytomegalovirus exposure and HLA in healthy donors. Only in-frame clones appear in the TCRdb table, and some are missing; sequencing was by immunoSEQ multiplex PCR. The table has 150,000 to 200,000 clones, approximately 71% seen once. The sequenced sample consisted of PBMCs. All receptors come from a woman between 35 and 50 years old in good health and CMV-seropositive. Each CDR3 is given with its conserved first and last residue. D genes are given only for firm matches. The size field is filled for only some rows; it gives once, few, many or a size class.

v_gene: TRBV5-6
d_gene: TRBD1
abundance: .
len: 15
j_gene: TRBJ2-3
CDR3nt: TGTGCCAGCGGCAAGACAGGGGCTGGCACAGATACGCAGTATTTT
CDR3aa: CASGKTGAGTDTQYF

v_gene: TRBV5-5
d_gene: .
abundance: .
len: 14
j_gene: TRBJ2-7
CDR3nt: TGTGCCAGCCACCCCCCGCAGGCATCCTACGAGCAGTACTTC
CDR3aa: CASHPPQASYEQYF

v_gene: TRBV19
d_gene: TRBD2
abundance: .
len: 15
j_gene: TRBJ2-5
CDR3nt: TGTGCCAGTAGTCAGGGTAGCGGGAGCGGAGAGACCCAGTACTTC
CDR3aa: CASSQGSGSGETQYF

v_gene: TRBV4-1
d_gene: .
abundance: few
len: 15
j_gene: TRBJ2-1
CDR3nt: TGCGCCAGCAGCCAAGATTCCGGGAGAGGGAATGAGCAGTTCTTC
CDR3aa: CASSQDSGRGNEQFF

v_gene: TRBV4-3
d_gene: TRBD2
abundance: .
len: 19
j_gene: TRBJ2-3
CDR3nt: TGCGCCAGCAGCCAAGAAAGGTCCCCTCGCGGGAGTATAACAGATACGCAGTATTTT
CDR3aa: CASSQERSPRGSITDTQYF

v_gene: TRBV28
d_gene: .
abundance: .
len: 13
j_gene: TRBJ1-1
CDR3nt: TGTGCCAGCAGTTCCGGGATGAACACTGAAGCTTTCTTT
CDR3aa: CASSSGMNTEAFF

v_gene: TRBV7-9
d_gene: .
abundance: few
len: 15
j_gene: TRBJ2-5
CDR3nt: TGTGCCAGCAGCTTAGATAGTTACCCGGGGGAGACCCAGTACTTC
CDR3aa: CASSLDSYPGETQYF

v_gene: TRBV30
d_gene: .
abundance: .
len: 15
j_gene: TRBJ1-2
CDR3nt: TGTGCCTGGAGTCAACCTAACCCAGGGCATTGGGGCTACACCTTC
CDR3aa: CAWSQPNPGHWGYTF

v_gene: TRBV6-4
d_gene: TRBD2
abundance: few
len: 14
j_gene: TRBJ2-3
CDR3nt: TGTGCCAGCAGTAAGGGCGGGAGTGCAGATACGCAGTATTTT
CDR3aa: CASSKGGSADTQYF

v_gene: TRBV11-2
d_gene: .
abundance: .
len: 11
j_gene: TRBJ2-7
CDR3nt: TGTGCCAGCAGGTCCGGCTACGAGCAGTACTTC
CDR3aa: CASRSGYEQYF

v_gene: TRBV28
d_gene: .
abundance: once
len: 13
j_gene: TRBJ2-7
CDR3nt: TGTGCCAGCAGGAAAGGACTCTCCTACGAGCAGTACTTC
CDR3aa: CASRKGLSYEQYF

v_gene: TRBV28
d_gene: .
abundance: .
len: 16
j_gene: TRBJ2-7
CDR3nt: TGTGCCAGCAGATCGTACGACAGTCTCAGCTCCTACGAGCAGTACTTC
CDR3aa: CASRSYDSLSSYEQYF

v_gene: TRBV15
d_gene: TRBD1
abundance: .
len: 16
j_gene: TRBJ1-1
CDR3nt: TGTGCCACCAGAAGCGATTACTGGGACAGCAACACTGAAGCTTTCTTT
CDR3aa: CATRSDYWDSNTEAFF

v_gene: TRBV5-1
d_gene: TRBD2
abundance: .
len: 16
j_gene: TRBJ2-5
CDR3nt: TGCGCCAGCAGCTTGACCTTAGCGGGAGTGAAAGAGACCCAGTACTTC
CDR3aa: CASSLTLAGVKETQYF

v_gene: TRBV4-2
d_gene: TRBD2
abundance: .
len: 17
j_gene: TRBJ2-1
CDR3nt: TGTGCCAGCAGCCAAGAGGTGGGTAGCGGGAGTTTCAATGAGCAGTTCTTC
CDR3aa: CASSQEVGSGSFNEQFF

v_gene: TRBV28
d_gene: TRBD2
abundance: .
len: 15
j_gene: TRBJ2-1
CDR3nt: TGTGCCAGCAGAAGAGGACTAGCGGGAGGTAATGAGCAGTTCTTC
CDR3aa: CASRRGLAGGNEQFF

v_gene: TRBV6-6
d_gene: .
abundance: .
len: 14
j_gene: TRBJ2-7
CDR3nt: TGTGCCAGCAGCACAGGACGGGGGAATGGGGAGCAGTACTTC
CDR3aa: CASSTGRGNGEQYF

v_gene: TRBV18
d_gene: TRBD1
abundance: .
len: 16
j_gene: TRBJ1-5
CDR3nt: TGTGCCAGCTCACCACAGGGGGCTGGTAGCAATCAGCCCCAGCATTTT
CDR3aa: CASSPQGAGSNQPQHF

v_gene: TRBV6-5
d_gene: .
abundance: .
len: 16
j_gene: TRBJ1-2
CDR3nt: TGTGCCAGCAGTTACTCACAGGGTCGTAGCGACTATGGCTACACCTTC
CDR3aa: CASSYSQGRSDYGYTF

v_gene: TRBV4-3
d_gene: TRBD1
abundance: .
len: 16
j_gene: TRBJ1-2
CDR3nt: TGCGCCAGCAGCCTCTCACAGGGGGCGCAAAACTATGGCTACACCTTC
CDR3aa: CASSLSQGAQNYGYTF

v_gene: TRBV5-1
d_gene: TRBD2
abundance: .
len: 15
j_gene: TRBJ2-1
CDR3nt: TGCGCCAGCAGCTTGGAACTAGCGGGATACAATGAGCAGTTCTTC
CDR3aa: CASSLELAGYNEQFF

v_gene: TRBV2
d_gene: TRBD1
abundance: .
len: 15
j_gene: TRBJ2-3
CDR3nt: TGTGCCAGCAGTGAAGCCGGGACAGCCACAGATACGCAGTATTTT
CDR3aa: CASSEAGTATDTQYF

v_gene: TRBV14
d_gene: .
abundance: few
len: 15
j_gene: TRBJ2-7
CDR3nt: TGTGCCAGCAGCCAGGTTTGGGGAGACCATTACGAGCAGTACTTC
CDR3aa: CASSQVWGDHYEQYF

v_gene: TRBV6-5
d_gene: TRBD1
abundance: .
len: 15
j_gene: TRBJ2-5
CDR3nt: TGTGCCAGCTCTCCCCCGGGACAGAAGAGAGGGGCCCAGTACTTC
CDR3aa: CASSPPGQKRGAQYF

v_gene: TRBV6-1
d_gene: TRBD1
abundance: .
len: 13
j_gene: TRBJ2-7
CDR3nt: TGTGCCAGCAGAGAGACAGGGAATGACGAGCAGTACTTC
CDR3aa: CASRETGNDEQYF

v_gene: TRBV28
d_gene: TRBD1
abundance: few
len: 15
j_gene: TRBJ2-7
CDR3nt: TGTGCCAGCAGTTTAGCCGGGACAGCTACCTACGAGCAGTACTTC
CDR3aa: CASSLAGTATYEQYF

v_gene: TRBV18
d_gene: .
abundance: .
len: 14
j_gene: TRBJ1-2
CDR3nt: TGTGCCAGCTCACCCCTCGACAGCCCCTATGGCTACACCTTC
CDR3aa: CASSPLDSPYGYTF

v_gene: TRBV29-1
d_gene: .
abundance: .
len: 13
j_gene: TRBJ2-7
CDR3nt: TGCAGCGTCATTAGGACAGCCTCCTACGAGCAGTACTTC
CDR3aa: CSVIRTASYEQYF

v_gene: TRBV7-9
d_gene: TRBD2
abundance: .
len: 15
j_gene: TRBJ2-7
CDR3nt: TGTGCCAGCAGTCTCGTAGCGGGAGGGCCACACGAACAGTACTTC
CDR3aa: CASSLVAGGPHEQYF

v_gene: TRBV28
d_gene: TRBD1
abundance: .
len: 14
j_gene: TRBJ2-7
CDR3nt: TGTGCCAGCAGCCCCCCGGGACAGGGCCACGAGCAGTACTTC
CDR3aa: CASSPPGQGHEQYF

v_gene: TRBV28
d_gene: .
abundance: .
len: 15
j_gene: TRBJ2-7
CDR3nt: TGTGCCAGCATGGGTGGGCATTCCCTCTCCTACGAGCAGTACTTC
CDR3aa: CASMGGHSLSYEQYF

v_gene: TRBV19
d_gene: .
abundance: .
len: 15
j_gene: TRBJ2-7
CDR3nt: TGTGCCAGTAGTATAGATGAGGAGGGTCCCTACGAGCAGTACTTC
CDR3aa: CASSIDEEGPYEQYF

v_gene: TRBV5-1
d_gene: .
abundance: .
len: 14
j_gene: TRBJ2-1
CDR3nt: TGCGCCAGCAGCTTAGGGAGCTCCTACAATGAGCAGTTCTTC
CDR3aa: CASSLGSSYNEQFF

v_gene: TRBV5-6
d_gene: .
abundance: .
len: 13
j_gene: TRBJ1-1
CDR3nt: TGTGCCAGCAGCTTCTCCCACACCACTGAAGCTTTCTTT
CDR3aa: CASSFSHTTEAFF

v_gene: TRBV27
d_gene: TRBD1
abundance: .
len: 17
j_gene: TRBJ1-2
CDR3nt: TGTGCCAGCAGTCGTCGAGGGGGCACGCCCACCTCGGATGGCTACACCTTC
CDR3aa: CASSRRGGTPTSDGYTF

v_gene: TRBV19
d_gene: TRBD1
abundance: .
len: 19
j_gene: TRBJ2-1
CDR3nt: TGTGCCAGTAGTTCCGGGACAGGGGGCCTTATGAGCTCCTACAATGAGCAGTTCTTC
CDR3aa: CASSSGTGGLMSSYNEQFF

v_gene: TRBV7-2
d_gene: .
abundance: .
len: 13
j_gene: TRBJ1-1
CDR3nt: TGTGCCAGCAGCTTAGCCTGGGGGAGGAAAGCTTTCTTT
CDR3aa: CASSLAWGRKAFF

v_gene: TRBV12-1
d_gene: .
abundance: .
len: 13
j_gene: TRBJ2-7
CDR3nt: TGTGCCAGCAGCTCTAACAGGGTATGCGAGCAGTACTTC
CDR3aa: CASSSNRVCEQYF

v_gene: TRBV21-1
d_gene: .
abundance: .
len: 15
j_gene: TRBJ2-3
CDR3nt: TGTGCCAGCAGACAAGGGACAGGGGGCACAGATACGCAGTATTTT
CDR3aa: CASRQGTGGTDTQYF

v_gene: TRBV28
d_gene: TRBD2
abundance: .
len: 14
j_gene: TRBJ2-1
CDR3nt: TGTGCCAGCAGACCTAGCGGGATGAGCAATGAGCAGTTCTTC
CDR3aa: CASRPSGMSNEQFF

v_gene: TRBV4-3
d_gene: .
abundance: .
len: 14
j_gene: TRBJ2-1
CDR3nt: TGCGCCAGCAGCCGGGACTTCTCCTACAATGAGCAGTTCTTC
CDR3aa: CASSRDFSYNEQFF

v_gene: TRBV6-5
d_gene: TRBD1
abundance: .
len: 16
j_gene: TRBJ1-2
CDR3nt: TGTGCCAGCAGTTCACTTCAGGGACAGGCCATAGCCGGCTACACCTTC
CDR3aa: CASSSLQGQAIAGYTF